This TCR beta chain was observed in a study of blood T cell repertoires in COVID-19. Measured with immunoSEQ multiplex PCR; TCRdb has only the in-frame clones, and not every one. The data contain 80,000 to 100,000 clones, roughly 80% of them singletons. The CDR3 has 17 amino acids. Germline V gene sequence: CDR1 PRHDT, CDR2 FYEKMQ (reference sequence). Trimming shortened V by 5 bases and J by 3 bases, and 19 bases separated the two germline ends. This TCR was recovered from a man aged 60 to 75 with acute or convalescent COVID-19. The sequenced material came from peripheral blood. The chain uses TRBV13 and TRBJ2-2; D perhaps matches TRBD2 (6 bases). The CDR3 is CASSDLGGGVDTGELFF. The CDR3 coding sequence is TGTGCCAGCAGCGACCTGGGCGGAGGGGTGGACACCGGGGAGCTGTTTTTT.